Listed below are T cell receptor beta chains from one sample, sequenced in a study of T cell repertoires in cytomegalovirus infection. The antigens of these receptors remain unknown. Using its own MiXCR run on the reads, TCRdb lists one record per CDR3 protein. In the table there are under 300,000 distinct CDR3 sequences, 22% of which are singletons. The sample here was cultured PBMCs, taken from culture after CMV antigen stimulation. The receptors here all came from a human donor in good health (CMV status not recorded). Some clones in this sample may be carry-over from other donors' samples. Both conserved end residues are part of each CDR3. The D gene is left open where the match is weak. The listing skips clone size in some rows; elsewhere it reads once, few, many or a size class.

abundance	v_gene	j_gene	len	d_gene	CDR3nt	CDR3aa
few	TRBV6-5	TRBJ2-7	12	NA	TGTGCCAGCAGCCAAACTCGGAACGAGCAGTACTTC	CASSQTRNEQYF
many	TRBV7-6	TRBJ2-1	16	TRBD1	TGTGCCAGCAGCCCGTCGACAGGGACCTCTCGGAATGAGCAGTTCTTC	CASSPSTGTSRNEQFF
many	TRBV7-8	TRBJ2-3	13	TRBD2	TGTGCCAGCAGCTTAACTAGCGAGGATACGCAGTATTTT	CASSLTSEDTQYF
NA	TRBV9	TRBJ2-5	15	TRBD2	TGTGCCAGCAGCGTAGATGGACTAGTCGCAGAGACCCAGTACTTC	CASSVDGLVAETQYF
NA	TRBV19	TRBJ1-4	13	NA	TGTGCCAGTAGTACAACAGGGCCTGGAAAACTGTTTTTT	CASSTTGPGKLFF
few	TRBV12-3/TRBV12-4	TRBJ2-7	18	TRBD2	TGTGCCAGCAGTGCCGGGACTAGCGGGAGCCCCAGCTCCTACGAGCAGTACTTC	CASSAGTSGSPSSYEQYF
NA	TRBV7-2	TRBJ1-1	15	NA	TGTGCCAGCAGCTCCCTCGGGGGGATGAACACTGAAGCTTTCTTT	CASSSLGGMNTEAFF
NA	TRBV11-3	TRBJ1-3	16	NA	TGTGCCAGCAGCTTCCAAGACAGCGTCGCTGGAAACACCATATATTTT	CASSFQDSVAGNTIYF
many	TRBV7-2	TRBJ2-2	14	NA	TGTGCCAGCAGCCCACCCGGCACCACCGGGGAGCTGTTTTTT	CASSPPGTTGELFF
NA	TRBV5-1	TRBJ2-1	16	TRBD2	TGCGCCAGCAGCTTTCTAGCGGGAGTGGGCTACAATGAGCAGTTCTTC	CASSFLAGVGYNEQFF
many	TRBV7-2	TRBJ2-1	14	NA	TGTGCCAGCAGCTTAAGTTGGACTATCGCTGAGCAGTTCTTC	CASSLSWTIAEQFF
few	TRBV4-3	TRBJ2-1	15	NA	TGCGCCAGCAGCCAAGAAGCTAGAAATAACAATGAGCAGTTCTTC	CASSQEARNNNEQFF
NA	TRBV28	TRBJ1-2	12	NA	TGTGCCAGCAGTTTACAGGACTATGGCTACACCTTC	CASSLQDYGYTF
NA	TRBV20-1	TRBJ1-1	13	NA	TGCAGTGCTAGCGCCGATTTGAACACTGAAGCTTTCTTT	CSASADLNTEAFF
NA	TRBV6-5	TRBJ1-1	13	NA	TGTGCCAGCAGACGGAGCATGAACACTGAAGCTTTCTTT	CASRRSMNTEAFF
medium-sized	TRBV11-2	TRBJ2-3	16	TRBD2	TGTGCCAGCAGCTTAGAGGCGGGAGGGCCCTCAGATACGCAGTATTTT	CASSLEAGGPSDTQYF
many	TRBV7-8	TRBJ1-1	15	NA	TGTGCCAGCAGCTTACTCGTGGGCATGAACACTGAAGCTTTCTTT	CASSLLVGMNTEAFF
NA	TRBV27	TRBJ2-3	15	NA	TGTGCCAGCAGTTTAGGCGGGATCGCCGCAGATACGCAGTATTTT	CASSLGGIAADTQYF
NA	TRBV28	TRBJ2-3	15	TRBD1	TGTGCCAGCAGTTCGGACAGGGGATACGCAGATACGCAGTATTTT	CASSSDRGYADTQYF
once	TRBV2	TRBJ2-7	16	NA	TGTGCCAGCAGTGAATCCCCCCCTAGGAACTCCTACGAGCAGTACTTC	CASSESPPRNSYEQYF
few	TRBV6-2/TRBV6-3	TRBJ2-7	13	NA	TGTGCCAGCAGTTCAGGTTACCCGGTTGAGCAGTACTTC	CASSSGYPVEQYF
NA	TRBV18	TRBJ1-6	14	NA	TGTGCCAGCTCACCAGACCTTAGGGATTCACCCCTCCACTTT	CASSPDLRDSPLHF
NA	TRBV7-2	TRBJ1-5	15	NA	TGTGCCAGCAGCTGGTCCCATTCGCGAAATCAGCCCCAGCATTTT	CASSWSHSRNQPQHF
many	TRBV5-8	TRBJ2-3	16	TRBD1	TGTGCCAGCAGCCGGGACAGGGGGCGAGGCACAGATACGCAGTATTTT	CASSRDRGRGTDTQYF
few	TRBV25-1	TRBJ2-1	17	TRBD2	TGTGCCAGCAGTGAAATGGGGACTAGCGGGAACTACAATGAGCAGTTCTTC	CASSEMGTSGNYNEQFF
few	TRBV4-1	TRBJ1-4	16	NA	TGCGCCAGCACAATCAACGCGGATGGGGGGAATGAAAAACTGTTTTTT	CASTINADGGNEKLFF
NA	TRBV18	TRBJ1-5	15	NA	TGTGCCAGCTCACCACGCGGAGGACGAAATCAGCCCCAGCATTTT	CASSPRGGRNQPQHF
NA	TRBV12-3/TRBV12-4	TRBJ1-1	11	NA	TGTGCCAGCAAAACGATTACTGAAGCTTTCTTT	CASKTITEAFF
many	TRBV27	TRBJ2-3	17	TRBD2	TGTGCCAGCAGTCGGGGACTAGCGGGAAATTTGCAGATTACGCAGTATTTT	CASSRGLAGNLQITQYF
many	TRBV7-2	TRBJ2-3	13	NA	TGTGCCAGCAGCTTAGTCTTGGGCGATACGCAGTATTTT	CASSLVLGDTQYF
many	TRBV12-3/TRBV12-4	TRBJ2-2	18	TRBD2	TGTGCCAGCAGTCCTCGGGGTAGCGGGTACGCGAACACCGGGGAGCTGTTTTTT	CASSPRGSGYANTGELFF
few	TRBV11-3	TRBJ1-2	15	TRBD1	TGTGCCAGCAGCCCGGGACAGGGACGTATCTTTGGCTACACCTTC	CASSPGQGRIFGYTF
NA	TRBV4-3	TRBJ2-2	13	NA	TGCGCCAGCCGCTCGCGTCCGGGCGGGGAGCTGTTTTTT	CASRSRPGGELFF
NA	TRBV28	TRBJ2-7	16	TRBD2	TGTGCCAGCAGCGAGGGAGGGGCCCGGGCGGGGTGGGAGCAGTACTTC	CASSEGGARAGWEQYF
many	TRBV7-2	TRBJ2-3	16	NA	TGTGCCAGCAGCGCAGAAGTGAGCCGCAGGGCAGATACGCAGTATTTT	CASSAEVSRRADTQYF
many	TRBV7-2	TRBJ2-3	14	NA	TGTGCCAGCAGCTTCGACAGGCGCACAGATACGCAGTATTTT	CASSFDRRTDTQYF
NA	TRBV19	TRBJ1-5	13	TRBD1	TGTGCCAGTCAAGACAGGGTCAACCAGCCCCAGCATTTT	CASQDRVNQPQHF
NA	TRBV9	TRBJ1-1	16	NA	TGTGCCAGCACCGGAAGACAAGACAGGAGGAACACTGAAGCTTTCTTT	CASTGRQDRRNTEAFF
NA	TRBV15	TRBJ1-2	12	NA	TGTGCCACCAGCAGAGATTATCGGGGCTACACCTTC	CATSRDYRGYTF
NA	TRBV29-1	TRBJ2-7	13	NA	TGCAGTGCCTTAGGTAGCGTATCCTACGAGCAGTACTTC	CSALGSVSYEQYF
many	TRBV7-2	TRBJ2-1	14	NA	TGTGCCAGCAGCTTAGTCGTTACCGGGACTGAGCAGTTCTTC	CASSLVVTGTEQFF
many	TRBV7-7	TRBJ2-2	17	TRBD2	TGTGCTAGCAGCTTATACCCCTCTAGCGGGACGAGCGGGGAGCTGTTTTTT	CASSLYPSSGTSGELFF
few	TRBV13	TRBJ2-7	17	NA	TGTGCCAGCAGCTCGCACGGGGGAAGGATTCCCTCCTACGAGCAGTACTTC	CASSSHGGRIPSYEQYF
many	TRBV7-2	TRBJ1-3	17	TRBD1	TGTGCCAGCAGCTTAGGGGGACAGGGGGCTTCGGGAAACACCATATATTTT	CASSLGGQGASGNTIYF
NA	TRBV29-1	TRBJ2-1	16	NA	TGCAGCGTTGAACTGCCCACAGGGTTCAGCCTGAATGAGCAGTTCTTC	CSVELPTGFSLNEQFF
many	TRBV9	TRBJ2-1	15	TRBD2	TGTGCCAGCAGCGTATCTAGCGGGTTGAACAATGAGCAGTTCTTC	CASSVSSGLNNEQFF
NA	TRBV28	TRBJ2-4	16	NA	TGTGCCAGCACCCGAGAGGGGCTTTCGGCCAAAAACATTCAGTACTTC	CASTREGLSAKNIQYF
few	TRBV7-6	TRBJ1-5	15	NA	TGTGCCAGCAGCTTAAGCTCCCGGGGTCATCAGCCCCAGCATTTT	CASSLSSRGHQPQHF
many	TRBV7-6	TRBJ1-1	13	NA	TGTGCCAGCAGCTTCGGCCCGAACACTGAAGCTTTCTTT	CASSFGPNTEAFF
NA	TRBV19	TRBJ2-2	17	TRBD2	TGTGCCAGTAGTATGAGGACTAGCGGAGCGAACACCGGGGAGCTGTTTTTT	CASSMRTSGANTGELFF
few	TRBV4-3	TRBJ2-7	15	NA	TGCGCCAGCAGCCAAGTCACAGCGGGCTCCTACGAGCAGTACTTC	CASSQVTAGSYEQYF
few	TRBV7-2	TRBJ2-3	13	NA	TGTGCCAGCACCCCTGAGTGGGGGGATACGCAGTATTTT	CASTPEWGDTQYF
few	TRBV10-3	TRBJ1-6	16	NA	TGTGCCATCAGTGAGTCGTTGAGGACAGATGGTTCACCCCTCCACTTT	CAISESLRTDGSPLHF
few	TRBV19	TRBJ1-2	15	NA	TGTGCCAGTAGTATCAGTACAGCACCGGGCTATGGCTACACCTTC	CASSISTAPGYGYTF
many	TRBV12-3/TRBV12-4	TRBJ2-3	16	TRBD1	TGTGCCAGCAGCCCAGGGGGCAGAACACACACAGATACGCAGTATTTT	CASSPGGRTHTDTQYF
many	TRBV12-3/TRBV12-4	TRBJ2-1	17	TRBD2	TGTGCCAGCACCCTAGAACGGACTAGCGGGAGTCTGGATGAGCAGTTCTTC	CASTLERTSGSLDEQFF